A single sample is the source of the 18 T cell receptor beta chains below, sequenced in a study of blood T cell repertoires in COVID-19. This table comes from immunoSEQ multiplex PCR, and its TCRdb copy is limited to in-frame clones, with some not included. The top ten clones hold roughly 14% of a sample with 230,000 or so clones, around nine tenths of them seen once. The sample consisted of PBMCs or T cells enriched from blood (not recorded which). Receptors originate from a woman in her fifties or sixties with acute COVID-19.

This sequence joins TRBV12-3 or TRBV12-4 and TRBJ1-1; 8 positions match TRBD1. The CDR3 is 13 amino acids. J lost 5 bases, V lost 6 bases, and 5 bases had no gene match. The CDR3 nucleotides read TGTGCCAGCAGAGGACAGGGACGGACTGAAGCTTTCTTT. This sequence encodes CASRGQGRTEAFF.

The chain links TRBV15 to TRBJ2-4, with D unresolved. Germline V gene data show CDR1 as LNHNV and CDR2 as YYDKDF (reference sequence). Trimming left V 6 bases short and J 2 bases short, with 5 bases between. The CDR3 runs to 12 residues. CDR3 nucleotide sequence: TGTGCCACCAGTTTTACCAAAAACATTCAGTACTTC. Protein: CATSFTKNIQYF. Together with reference TRBV15 and TRBJ2-4, the CDR3 gives the full variable domain: DAMVIQNPRYQVTQFGKPVTLSCSQTLNHNVMYWYQQKSSQAPKLLFHYYDKDFNNEADTPDNFQSRRPNTSFCFLDIRSPGLGDTAMYLCATSFTKNIQYFGAGTRLSVL.

The chain combines TRBV28 with TRBJ2-4; TRBD1 might be the D (6 bases). The CDR3 sequence is 15 residues long. Germline V gives CDR1 MDHEN, CDR2 SYDVKM. Trimming removed 3 bases from V and 5 bases from J, with 14 bases in between. The CDR3 loop reads CASSFNRAGENIQYF. CDR3 DNA sequence: TGTGCCAGCAGTTTCAACCGGGCAGGGGAAAACATTCAGTACTTC.

The V and J genes are TRBV27 and TRBJ2-1; 7 bases are a match to TRBD1. The CDR3 has 15 amino acids. The V gene's germline CDR1 is MNHEY and CDR2 SMNVEV (reference sequence). Trimming removed 7 bases from V and 5 bases from J; junction bases left unmatched: 11. The DNA for the CDR3 is TGTGCCAGCACCATGGGACAGAATACGGACAATGAGCAGTTCTTC. This translates into CASTMGQNTDNEQFF.

The CDR3 is CASTPAGGSYEQYF. In nucleotides, the CDR3 is TGTGCCAGTACTCCAGCGGGAGGGTCCTACGAGCAGTACTTC. The genes are TRBV19 and TRBJ2-7; TRBD2 agrees at 10 bases. The CDR3 runs to 14 residues. CDR1 is LNHDA, CDR2 SQIVND, per germline (reference sequence). The junction had 4 bases not matched to a gene; V was cut back by 7 bases and J by 1 base.

The rearrangement joins TRBV5-4 to TRBJ2-5; 7 nucleotides agree with TRBD1. Trimming removed 5 bases from V and 5 bases from J; junction bases left unmatched: 6. Germline CDR1 SGHNT, CDR2 YYREEE (reference sequence). The CDR3 runs to 13 residues. The CDR3 sequence: CASREGAGETQYF. CDR3 bases: TGTGCCAGCAGAGAGGGGGCGGGTGAGACCCAGTACTTC.

J is TRBJ2-3 and V is TRBV28; 7 nucleotides agree with TRBD2. The CDR3 totals 15 residues. Germline lookup yields CDR1 MDHEN and CDR2 SYDVKM. V lost 3 bases and J lost 5; bases outside the gene matches: 8. CDR3 loop: CASSLVGGLGDTQYF. CDR3 in DNA: TGTGCCAGCAGTTTGGTGGGAGGGCTTGGAGATACGCAGTATTTT.

This sequence joins TRBV12-3 or TRBV12-4 and TRBJ1-1, with 7 bases matching TRBD1. J gave up 4 bases and V 3 bases, and 2 bases lay outside the gene matches. This CDR3 region has 13 residues. Here the CDR3 DNA reads TGTGCCAGCAGTTTGACAGGGCCCACTGAAGCTTTCTTT. It translates to CASSLTGPTEAFF.

This CDR3 reads CASSPGQGNQPQHF. DNA for the CDR3: TGTGCCAGCAGTCCCGGACAGGGAAATCAGCCCCAGCATTTT. J is TRBJ1-5 and V is TRBV28; TRBD1 matches at 8 bases. The trim removed 5 bases at V and 4 bases at J, leaving 4 bases unmatched. CDR3 size: 14 residues. Germline CDR1 MDHEN, CDR2 SYDVKM.

This rearrangement joins TRBV19 to TRBJ2-2, with D perhaps matching TRBD1 (6 bases). With 3 bases removed from V and 0 bases from J, the gap between germline ends came to 14 bases. This CDR3 contains 17 residues. The germline CDR1 and CDR2 sequences are LNHDA and SQIVND (reference sequence). The CDR3, as DNA: TGTGCCAGTAGTATTCCGGGACACGCTTCGAACACCGGGGAGCTGTTTTTT. As protein: CASSIPGHASNTGELFF.

The chain carries TRBV5-6 and TRBJ1-3, with a tentative D call TRBD1 (6 bases). Germline CDR1 is SGHDT and CDR2 is YYEEEE. The CDR3 contains 18 residues. Trimming stripped 1 base from V and 0 bases from J, with 17 bases between. The CDR3 protein is CASSLTGGTHTSGNTIYF. For the CDR3, the DNA is TGTGCCAGCAGCTTGACGGGGGGCACCCACACCTCTGGAAACACCATATATTTT.

This clone was seen only once. This rearrangement joins TRBV7-3 to TRBJ2-1; TRBD1 is a possible D gene (6 bases). Germline assignment: CDR1 SGHTA and CDR2 FQGTGA. V was pared by 5 bases and J by 1 base, with 12 bases between. This CDR3 contains 15 residues. This chain's CDR3 is CASSPQQGSYNEQFF. The CDR3 region has the DNA TGTGCCAGCAGCCCCCAACAGGGATCCTACAATGAGCAGTTCTTC.

The chain uses TRBV24-1 and TRBJ1-5; TRBD1 matches at 7 bases. The CDR3 runs to 16 residues. J was trimmed by 3 bases and V by 6 bases; bases with no gene match: 10. The V gene's germline CDR1 is KGHDR and CDR2 SFDVKD. The CDR3 loop is CATSPQTGSVNQPQHF. CDR3 nucleotides: TGTGCCACCAGTCCTCAGACAGGGTCCGTCAATCAGCCCCAGCATTTT.

The J gene is TRBJ1-6, the V gene TRBV28; D gene uncertain. The CDR3 runs to 14 residues. Deletions cut 8 bases from V and 7 bases from J, with 15 bases between. Germline V CDR1 and CDR2: MDHEN, SYDVKM. The CDR3 is CASVQLRNNSPLHF. CDR3 nucleotide sequence: TGTGCCAGCGTTCAACTCAGGAACAATTCACCCCTCCACTTT.

V gene TRBV24-1 combines with J gene TRBJ2-1; 8 positions match TRBD1. The J segment lost 6 bases and the V segment lost 8 bases, leaving 11 bases of the junction unmatched. This CDR3 spans 15 amino acids. CDR1 is KGHDR and CDR2 is SFDVKD in the germline V gene. In DNA form, the CDR3 reads TGTGCCACCACTCCTACCGGGACAGGTAGCAATGAGCAGTTCTTC. It yields the protein CATTPTGTGSNEQFF.

This clone was seen only once. This chain connects TRBV5-1 to TRBJ2-1; maybe TRBD2 (6 bases). The CDR3 consists of 18 residues. Trimming took off 0 bases at V and 2 bases at J, with 18 bases between the two ends. Germline V lookup: CDR1 SGHRS, CDR2 YFSETQ. This chain's CDR3 is CASSLDGMGLPPYNEQFF. In DNA form, the CDR3 reads TGCGCCAGCAGCTTGGATGGAATGGGACTGCCGCCCTACAATGAGCAGTTCTTC.

The chain links TRBV5-1 to TRBJ2-1; 13 bases are shared with TRBD2. The CDR3 runs to 21 residues. J was trimmed by 7 bases and V by 10 bases; bases with no gene match: 29. Germline loops: CDR1 SGHRS, CDR2 YFSETQ. CDR3 DNA sequence: TGCGCCTCAAACCCGCGGGGGCACCGGACTAGCGGGAGTATTACCCATAATGAGCAGTTCTTC. Residues: CASNPRGHRTSGSITHNEQFF.

The chain employs TRBV10-1 and TRBJ2-2, with a possible D match to TRBD1 (5 bases). This CDR3 has 16 residues. Germline CDR1 is WNHNN and CDR2 is SYGVQD (reference sequence). Trimming took off 9 bases at V and 4 bases at J, with 21 bases between the two ends. CDR3 amino acids: CARCQRQSSSTGELFF. CDR3 bases: TGCGCCAGATGTCAGAGACAGAGTTCTTCCACCGGGGAGCTGTTTTTT.